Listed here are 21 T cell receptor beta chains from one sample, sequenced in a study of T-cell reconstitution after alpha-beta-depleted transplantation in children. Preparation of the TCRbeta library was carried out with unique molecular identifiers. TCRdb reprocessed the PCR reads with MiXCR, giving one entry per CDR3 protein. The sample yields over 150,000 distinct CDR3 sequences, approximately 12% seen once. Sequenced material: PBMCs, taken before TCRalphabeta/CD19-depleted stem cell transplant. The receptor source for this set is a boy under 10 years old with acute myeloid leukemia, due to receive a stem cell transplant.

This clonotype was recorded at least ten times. CDR3 protein: CASSDRTGLPLGWEQYV. CDR3 bases: TGTGCCAGCAGTGACCGGACAGGCCTACCCTTGGGGTGGGAGCAGTACGTC. This sequence joins TRBV6-1 and TRBJ2-7; TRBD1 matches 7 bases. Trimming took 3 bases from V and 7 from J; bases not matched to a gene: 18. CDR1 MNHNS and CDR2 SASEGT come from the germline V gene. This CDR3 is 17 amino acids long.

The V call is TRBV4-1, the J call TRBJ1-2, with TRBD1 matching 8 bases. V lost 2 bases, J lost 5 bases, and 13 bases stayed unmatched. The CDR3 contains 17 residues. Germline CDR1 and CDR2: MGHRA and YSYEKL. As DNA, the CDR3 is TGCGCCAGCAGCCAAAGATTGCTTGGAGGGACAGGATATGGCTACACCTTC. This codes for CASSQRLLGGTGYGYTF.

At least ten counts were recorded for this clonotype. CDR3 coding DNA: TGCAGTGCTAGGGGAGATTCCTACGAGCAGTACTTC. Its protein is CSARGDSYEQYF. The chain uses TRBV20-1 and TRBJ2-7, with D tentatively TRBD2 (5 bases). This CDR3 spans 12 amino acids. The germline V and J ends were trimmed by 3 bases and 1 base, with 7 bases remaining between them. CDR1 is DFQATT, CDR2 SNEGSKA, per germline (reference sequence).

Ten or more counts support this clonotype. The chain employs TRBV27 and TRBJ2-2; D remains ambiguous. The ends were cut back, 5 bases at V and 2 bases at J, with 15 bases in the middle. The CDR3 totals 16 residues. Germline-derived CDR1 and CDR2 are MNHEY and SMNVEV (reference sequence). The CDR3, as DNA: TGTGCCAGCAGTCTGAGGTTTGGCCGAAACACCGGGGAGCTGTTTTTT. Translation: CASSLRFGRNTGELFF.

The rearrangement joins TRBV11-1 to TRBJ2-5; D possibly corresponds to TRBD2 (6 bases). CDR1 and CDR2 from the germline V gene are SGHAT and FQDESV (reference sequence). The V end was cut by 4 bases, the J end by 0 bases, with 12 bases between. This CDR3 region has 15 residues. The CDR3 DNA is TGTGCCAGCAGCTCTGGCGGGGAGTACCAAGAGACCCAGTACTTC. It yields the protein CASSSGGEYQETQYF.

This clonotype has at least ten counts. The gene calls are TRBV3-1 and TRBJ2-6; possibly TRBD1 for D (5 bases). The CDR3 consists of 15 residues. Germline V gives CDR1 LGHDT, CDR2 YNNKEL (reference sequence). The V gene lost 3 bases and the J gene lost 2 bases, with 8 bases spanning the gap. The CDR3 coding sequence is TGTGCCAGCAGCCATCAGGGCGCTGGGGCCAACGTCCTGACTTTC. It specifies CASSHQGAGANVLTF.

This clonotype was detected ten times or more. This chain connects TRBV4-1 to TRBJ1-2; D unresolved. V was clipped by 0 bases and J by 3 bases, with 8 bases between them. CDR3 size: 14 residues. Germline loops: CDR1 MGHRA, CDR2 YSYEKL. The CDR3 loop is CASSQDAGDYGYTF. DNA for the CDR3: TGCGCCAGCAGCCAAGATGCGGGAGACTATGGCTACACCTTC.

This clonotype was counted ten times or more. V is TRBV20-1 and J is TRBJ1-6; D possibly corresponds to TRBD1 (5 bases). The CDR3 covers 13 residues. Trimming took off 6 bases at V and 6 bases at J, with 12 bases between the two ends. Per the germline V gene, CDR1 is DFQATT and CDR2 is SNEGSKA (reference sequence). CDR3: CSAVPGPNSPLHF. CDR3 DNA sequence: TGCAGTGCAGTGCCGGGACCTAATTCACCCCTCCACTTT.

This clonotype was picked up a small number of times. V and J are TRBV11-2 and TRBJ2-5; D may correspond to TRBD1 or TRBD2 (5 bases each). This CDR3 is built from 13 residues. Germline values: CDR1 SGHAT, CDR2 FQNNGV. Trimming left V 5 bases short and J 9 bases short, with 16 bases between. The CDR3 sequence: CASSHGTNIAQYF. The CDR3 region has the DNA TGTGCCAGCAGCCACGGGACCAATATCGCCCAGTACTTC.

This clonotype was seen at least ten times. The CDR3 DNA follows: TGTGCCAGCAGTCACCCCCAACAGACAGGGGGGGTTGTAACTGAAGCTTTCTTT. Its translation: CASSHPQQTGGVVTEAFF. The chain uses TRBV12-3 or TRBV12-4 and TRBJ1-1, with TRBD1 matching 9 bases. CDR3 size: 18 residues. V dropped 5 bases and J dropped 5; count of bases not matched to a gene: 18.

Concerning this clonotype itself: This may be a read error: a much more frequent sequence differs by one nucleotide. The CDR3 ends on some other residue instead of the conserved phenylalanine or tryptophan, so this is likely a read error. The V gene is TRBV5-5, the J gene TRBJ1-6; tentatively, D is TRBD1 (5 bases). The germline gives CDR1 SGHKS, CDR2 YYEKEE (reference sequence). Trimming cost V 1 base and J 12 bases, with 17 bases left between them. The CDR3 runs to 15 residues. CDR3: CASSLKAVTVLPLHY. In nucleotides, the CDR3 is TGTGCCAGCAGCTTGAAGGCTGTGACAGTTCTACCCCTCCACTAT.

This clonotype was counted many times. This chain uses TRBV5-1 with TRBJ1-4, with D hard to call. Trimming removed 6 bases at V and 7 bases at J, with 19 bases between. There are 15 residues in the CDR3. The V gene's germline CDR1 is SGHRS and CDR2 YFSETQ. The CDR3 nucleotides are TGCGCCAGCATTAAGAGCACGGTTATTAGTGAAAAACTGTTTTTT. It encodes CASIKSTVISEKLFF.

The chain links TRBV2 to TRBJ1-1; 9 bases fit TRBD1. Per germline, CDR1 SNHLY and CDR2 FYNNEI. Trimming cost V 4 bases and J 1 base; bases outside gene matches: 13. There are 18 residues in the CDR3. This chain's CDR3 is CASSALSRDRDTNTEAFF. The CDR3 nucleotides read TGTGCCAGCAGTGCACTAAGCCGGGACAGGGATACGAACACTGAAGCTTTCTTT.

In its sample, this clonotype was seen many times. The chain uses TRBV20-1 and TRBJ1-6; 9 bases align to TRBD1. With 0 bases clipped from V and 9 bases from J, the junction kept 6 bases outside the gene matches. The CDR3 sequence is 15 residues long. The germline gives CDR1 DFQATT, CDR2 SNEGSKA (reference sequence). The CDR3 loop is CSARDAGQGASPLHF. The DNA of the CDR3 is TGCAGTGCTAGAGATGCGGGACAGGGAGCTTCACCCCTCCACTTT.

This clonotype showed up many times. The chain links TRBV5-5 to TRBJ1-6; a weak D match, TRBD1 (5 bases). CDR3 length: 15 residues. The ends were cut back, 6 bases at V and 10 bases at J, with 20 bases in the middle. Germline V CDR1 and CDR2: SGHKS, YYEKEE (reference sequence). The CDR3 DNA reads TGTGCCAGCACCTCAAGTGGCAGGGCAGGCTCACCCCTCCACTTT. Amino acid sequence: CASTSSGRAGSPLHF.

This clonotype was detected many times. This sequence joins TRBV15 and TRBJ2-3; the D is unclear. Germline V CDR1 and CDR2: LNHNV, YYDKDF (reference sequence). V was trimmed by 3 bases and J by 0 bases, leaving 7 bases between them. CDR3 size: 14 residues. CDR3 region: CATSSLGSTDTQYF. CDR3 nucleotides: TGTGCCACCAGCAGCCTGGGGAGCACAGATACGCAGTATTTT.

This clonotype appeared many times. This CDR3 is CASGSRPTGDAFF. CDR3 nucleotide sequence: TGTGCCAGCGGCTCTCGGCCGACCGGAGATGCTTTCTTT. The V gene is TRBV12-3 or TRBV12-4, the J gene TRBJ1-1; D is uncertain. CDR3 length equals 13 residues. Trimming took off 8 bases at V and 11 bases at J, with 21 bases between the two ends.

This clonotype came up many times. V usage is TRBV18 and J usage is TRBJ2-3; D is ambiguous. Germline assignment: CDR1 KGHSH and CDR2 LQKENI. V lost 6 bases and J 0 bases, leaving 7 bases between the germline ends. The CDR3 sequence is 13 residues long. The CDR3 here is CASSRLSTDTQYF. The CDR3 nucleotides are TGTGCCAGCTCCCGGTTGAGCACAGATACGCAGTATTTT.

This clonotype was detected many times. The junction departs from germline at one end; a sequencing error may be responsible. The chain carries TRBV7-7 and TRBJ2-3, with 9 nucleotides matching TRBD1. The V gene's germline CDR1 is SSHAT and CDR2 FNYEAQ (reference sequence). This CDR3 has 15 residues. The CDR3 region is CASSRGTGSTDTQYF. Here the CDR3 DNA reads TGTGCTAGCAGTCGCGGGACAGGGAGCACAGATACGCAGTATTTT. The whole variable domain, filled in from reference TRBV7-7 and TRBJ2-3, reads GAGVSQSPRYKVTKRGQDVTLRCDPISSHATLYWYQQALGQGPEFLTYFNYEAQPDKSGLPSDRFSAERPEGSISTLTIQRTEQRDSAMYRCASSRGTGSTDTQYFGPGTRLTVL.

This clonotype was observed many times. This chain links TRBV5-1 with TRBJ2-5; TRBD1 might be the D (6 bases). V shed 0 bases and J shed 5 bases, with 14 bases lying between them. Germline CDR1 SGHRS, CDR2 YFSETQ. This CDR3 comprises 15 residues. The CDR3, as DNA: TGCGCCAGCAGCTTGGCCTCAGTCAGGGGTGAGACCCAGTACTTC. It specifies CASSLASVRGETQYF.

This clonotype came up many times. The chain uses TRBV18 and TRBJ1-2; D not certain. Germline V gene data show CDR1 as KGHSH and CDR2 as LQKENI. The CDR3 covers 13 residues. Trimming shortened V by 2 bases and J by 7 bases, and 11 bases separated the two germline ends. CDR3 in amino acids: CASSPAENGGYTF. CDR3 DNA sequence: TGTGCCAGCTCACCAGCTGAGAACGGTGGCTACACCTTC.